This T cell receptor (beta chain) was retrieved from a study of T cell responses to AZD1222 COVID-19 vaccine. Whole-study results and caveats: Sampled repertoires all dated from after the peak T cell response. As reported, nearly half of all spike-specific TCRs target variant regions that are unmutated.

A word on this clone: Its specificity is unknown.

Here immunoSEQ multiplex PCR was the method, and the copy in TCRdb shows in-frame clones only, minus some. The table records over 85,000 clones, approximately 90% of them present only once. The germline CDR1 and CDR2 sequences are SNHLY and FYNNEI. The CDR3 runs to 12 residues. Trimming shortened V by 5 bases and J by 4 bases, and 8 bases separated the two germline ends. The receptor was isolated from an adult in good health. The sequencing here drew on peripheral blood, taken on day 0 of AZD1222 vaccination. This chain links TRBV2 with TRBJ2-5; D may correspond to TRBD1 or TRBD2 (5 bases each). CDR3 DNA: TGTGCCAGCAGTTACGGGGCAGAGACCCAGTACTTC. Translated: CASSYGAETQYF. Based on the CDR3 plus reference TRBV2 and TRBJ2-5, the full variable domain is EPEVTQTPSHQVTQMGQEVILRCVPISNHLYFYWYRQILGQKVEFLVSFYNNEISEKSEIFDDQFSVERPDGSNFTLKIRSTKLEDSAMYFCASSYGAETQYFGPGTRLLVL.